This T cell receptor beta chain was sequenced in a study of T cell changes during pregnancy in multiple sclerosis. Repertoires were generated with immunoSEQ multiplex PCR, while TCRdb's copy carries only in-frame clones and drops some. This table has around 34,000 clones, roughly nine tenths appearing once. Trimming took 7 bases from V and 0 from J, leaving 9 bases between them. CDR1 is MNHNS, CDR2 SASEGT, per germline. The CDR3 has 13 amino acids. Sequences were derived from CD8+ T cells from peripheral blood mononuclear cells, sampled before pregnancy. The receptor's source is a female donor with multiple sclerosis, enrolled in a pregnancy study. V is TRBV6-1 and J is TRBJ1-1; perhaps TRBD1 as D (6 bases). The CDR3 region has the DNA TGTGCCAGCAAGGGACACATGAACACTGAAGCTTTCTTT. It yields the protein CASKGHMNTEAFF.